Described below is a single T cell receptor (beta chain) sequence and its context. The antigen is undetermined. The sequenced fragment ends 3 residues before the CDR3 boundary, so the rest is inferred from the germline J gene. The entry originates in a study of T cells in women clearing cervical HPV infection. Whole-study findings and limits: Repertoire richness, not evenness, was significantly elevated in CIN3+ cases versus controls.

CDR3 length: 10 amino acids. Germline assignment: CDR1 MNHEY and CDR2 SVGEGT. Sequenced by immunoSEQ multiplex PCR; TCRdb stores in-frame clones only, minus some. In all, the sample yields tens of thousands of clones. This chain connects TRBV6-2 or TRBV6-3 to TRBJ1-1; D gene unclear. The sample comprised blood buffy coat. The sequence came from a woman between 18 and 69 years old with a cervical HPV16 infection that either progressed to CIN3+ or cleared (not recorded which). This chain's CDR3 is CASIGPEAFF. The covered CDR3 bases are TGTGCCAGCATTGGGCCAGAA.